This TCR beta chain was documented in a study of T cells in Graves' hyperthyroidism and ophthalmopathy. This clonotype has ten or more counts. Using RNA transcripts as the source, TCR beta CDR3 regions were amplified. The primer set for the first-round RT-PCR of the TCR CDR3 was HTBI. TCRdb called the multiplex PCR reads again in MiXCR, with one record for every CDR3 protein. The profile shows a few hundred thousand distinct CDR3 sequences, roughly 20% of them singletons. Duration under 3 months, a NOSPECS grade of at least 4, and a Clinical Activity Score of at least 3 characterized the ophthalmopathy patients. On the basis of clinical symptoms, serum thyroxine and TRAb, thyroid ultrasound and orbital computed tomography, diagnoses were made. Germline loops: CDR1 PRHDT, CDR2 FYEKMQ (reference sequence). Trimming cost V 1 base and J 2 bases, with 9 bases left between them. CDR3 length: 14 residues.

This receptor was taken from a woman between 40 and 55 years old with Graves' ophthalmopathy. Sample: blood. The chain carries TRBV13 and TRBJ2-7, with D hard to call. The CDR3 loop is CASSLVGNPYEQYF. In DNA form, the CDR3 reads TGTGCCAGCAGCTTAGTTGGCAACCCCTACGAGCAGTACTTC.